Listed here are 27 T cell receptor beta chains from one sample, sequenced in a study of OX40 agonist ivuxolimab in advanced cancers. The method was the immunoSEQ multiplex PCR assay. TCRdb mirrors the immuneACCESS table, restricted to in-frame sequences. Some clones are absent from its copies; in checked studies, under half trace to an unresolved V gene, and the reason for the others is unknown. This sample lists around 29,000 clones; roughly 85% were detected once. The ten largest clones add up to nearly 50% of the sample. Sequenced here: CD4+ or CD8+ T cells sorted from blood, sampled in a trial of the OX40 agonist ivuxolimab. These TCRs come from an adult with an advanced solid tumor such as melanoma, head and neck, liver or kidney cancer.

The chain joins TRBV7-9 to TRBJ1-4, with D uncertain. Trimming stripped 7 bases from V and 6 bases from J, with 12 bases between. Germline lookup yields CDR1 SEHNR and CDR2 FQNEAQ (reference sequence). The CDR3 totals 13 residues. CDR3: CASTPADDEKLFF. The DNA for the CDR3 is TGTGCCAGCACCCCCGCGGATGATGAAAAACTGTTTTTT. The complete variable domain, with remaining parts taken from reference TRBV7-9 and TRBJ1-4, reads DTGVSQNPRHKITKRGQNVTFRCDPISEHNRLYWYRQTLGQGPEFLTYFQNEAQLEKSRLLSDRFSAERPKGSFSTLEIQRTEQGDSAMYLCASTPADDEKLFFGSGTQLSVL.

This chain joins TRBV13 and TRBJ2-7; 10 bases are shared with TRBD1. CDR3 length equals 17 residues. V was pared by 1 base and J by 1 base, with 7 bases of the junction left unmatched. The germline V gene has CDR1 PRHDT and CDR2 FYEKMQ (reference sequence). CDR3 coding DNA: TGTGCCAGCAGCTTAGCGCTCGGGACAGGGGATTCCTACGAGCAGTACTTC. Its protein is CASSLALGTGDSYEQYF.

The genes are TRBV9 and TRBJ1-4; no clear D. Trimming took 0 bases from V and 0 from J, leaving 6 bases between them. This CDR3 spans 15 amino acids. CDR1 is SGDLS and CDR2 is YYNGEE in the germline V gene. The CDR3: CASSVGTTTNEKLFF. The CDR3, as DNA: TGTGCCAGCAGCGTAGGGACGACAACTAATGAAAAACTGTTTTTT.

The chain uses TRBV15 and TRBJ2-2; D ambiguous. Germline CDR1 LNHNV, CDR2 YYDKDF (reference sequence). This CDR3 spans 15 amino acids. The V and J ends lost 6 bases and 8 bases respectively, with 19 bases between them. The DNA of the CDR3 is TGTGCCACCAGTCCTACCAGCCATCGGTCGGGGGAGCTGTTTTTT. Translation: CATSPTSHRSGELFF.

This clone was counted only a few times. The chain combines TRBV4-1 with TRBJ2-7; tentative D call: TRBD1 (6 bases). The germline gives CDR1 MGHRA, CDR2 YSYEKL. The CDR3 is made up of 15 amino acids. The V gene lost 3 bases and the J gene lost 4 bases, with 16 bases spanning the gap. As DNA, the CDR3 is TGCGCCAGCAGCCATTCAGGGGATCCGATGTACGAGCAGTACTTC. Its protein product is CASSHSGDPMYEQYF.

This chain uses TRBV4-1 with TRBJ2-7; 10 bases agree with TRBD1. CDR1 and CDR2 (germline): MGHRA, YSYEKL. V was pared by 4 bases and J by 2 bases, with 5 bases of the junction left unmatched. The CDR3 contains 15 residues. The CDR3: CASSLGTGATYEQYF. DNA of the CDR3: TGCGCCAGCAGCCTCGGGACAGGGGCGACCTACGAGCAGTACTTC.

This chain joins TRBV27 and TRBJ1-2; D perhaps matches TRBD1 (6 bases). Germline CDR1 and CDR2: MNHEY and SMNVEV (reference sequence). This CDR3 is 15 amino acids long. V lost 7 bases, J lost 7 bases, and 22 bases lay in between. CDR3 residues: CASTLSGTGSGGYTF. In nucleotides, the CDR3 is TGTGCCAGCACCTTATCGGGAACAGGGTCGGGTGGCTACACCTTC.

The chain carries TRBV5-4 and TRBJ2-7, with D possibly TRBD2 on 5 matching bases. V was pared by 2 bases and J by 5 bases, with 20 bases between. The CDR3 length is 16 residues. CDR1 is SGHNT, CDR2 YYREEE, per germline (reference sequence). CDR3 DNA sequence: TGTGCCAGCAGCTTATTCCGGGATCCCCCGTCCAACGAGCAGTACTTC. Translation gives CASSLFRDPPSNEQYF.

This chain joins TRBV18 and TRBJ2-2, with 8 bases that match TRBD1. The V gene's germline CDR1 is KGHSH and CDR2 LQKENI. Trimming cost V 3 bases and J 4 bases; bases outside gene matches: 4. This CDR3 spans 15 amino acids. CDR3 nucleotides: TGTGCCAGCTCACCGGGGACAGGATCCACCGGGGAGCTGTTTTTT. Protein: CASSPGTGSTGELFF.

A few counts support this clone. The rearrangement links TRBV7-2 to TRBJ2-1, with 7 nucleotides matching TRBD2. Germline loops: CDR1 SGHTA, CDR2 FQGNSA. The CDR3 runs 16 residues. J gave up 5 bases and V 1 base, and 8 bases lay outside the gene matches. The CDR3 nucleotides read TGTGCCAGCAGCTTAGAATCAGGGCTAGCGGACAATGAGCAGTTCTTC. Residues: CASSLESGLADNEQFF. Together with reference TRBV7-2 and TRBJ2-1, the CDR3 gives the full variable domain: GAGVSQSPSNKVTEKGKDVELRCDPISGHTALYWYRQSLGQGLEFLIYFQGNSAPDKSGLPSDRFSAERTGGSVSTLTIQRTQQEDSAVYLCASSLESGLADNEQFFGPGTRLTVL.

This clone was seen once. The rearrangement uses TRBV11-2 and TRBJ2-7; D is unresolved. Trimming took 1 base from V and 5 from J, leaving 12 bases between them. The germline V gene encodes CDR1 SGHAT and CDR2 FQNNGV. The CDR3 sequence is 14 residues long. In DNA, the CDR3 is TGTGCCAGCAGCTTAGGTTTCGGACCTGACGAGCAGTACTTC. Its protein is CASSLGFGPDEQYF.

The rearrangement links TRBV27 to TRBJ1-2; 10 nucleotides agree with TRBD1. Unmatched junction bases numbered 9, after V lost 6 bases and J lost 8 bases. This CDR3 contains 14 residues. The germline CDR1 and CDR2 sequences are MNHEY and SMNVEV (reference sequence). CDR3 amino acids: CASRVSGTGDGYTF. DNA of the CDR3: TGTGCCAGCAGGGTCTCCGGGACAGGGGACGGCTACACCTTC.

This chain links TRBV23-1 with TRBJ1-6; D not resolved. TRBV23-1 is an ORF, with its function uncertain. This CDR3 spans 17 amino acids. The ends were cut back, 3 bases at V and 9 bases at J, with 21 bases in the middle. This CDR3 reads CASSHRGFSRIFSPLHF. In DNA form, the CDR3 reads TGCGCCAGCAGTCACCGGGGTTTCAGCCGGATATTTTCACCCCTCCACTTT.

The chain couples TRBV6-1 to TRBJ2-7, with 7 nucleotides matching TRBD1. CDR1 and CDR2 from the germline V gene are MNHNS and SASEGT. The CDR3 is made up of 13 amino acids. V dropped 3 bases and J dropped 3; count of bases not matched to a gene: 2. The CDR3 nucleotides are TGTGCCAGCAGTGACCGGGACAGCTACGAGCAGTACTTC. This sequence encodes CASSDRDSYEQYF.

The chain has TRBV4-1 and TRBJ1-3; no clear D. The V and J ends lost 0 bases and 0 bases respectively, with 6 bases between them. There are 15 residues in the CDR3. Per germline, CDR1 MGHRA and CDR2 YSYEKL. This CDR3 reads CASSQEVYSGNTIYF. DNA for the CDR3: TGCGCCAGCAGCCAAGAGGTATACTCTGGAAACACCATATATTTT.

CDR3 DNA: TGTGCCAGCAGCGTAGCCATGAGGGGAGAGACCCAGTACTTC. Amino acids: CASSVAMRGETQYF. The rearrangement joins TRBV9 to TRBJ2-5; D possibly uses TRBD1 or TRBD2 (5 bases each). CDR3 length equals 14 residues. The V end was cut by 0 bases, the J end by 4 bases, with 10 bases between. The germline V gene encodes CDR1 SGDLS and CDR2 YYNGEE.

This sequence joins TRBV15 and TRBJ1-2; TRBD1 is a possible D gene (6 bases). The CDR3 covers 14 residues. Germline V lookup: CDR1 LNHNV, CDR2 YYDKDF (reference sequence). V lost 2 bases to trimming and J lost 6 bases, with 13 bases between them. The chain's CDR3 is CATSRPGGRDGYTF. In DNA, the CDR3 is TGTGCCACCAGCAGACCTGGGGGCCGGGATGGCTACACCTTC. The whole variable domain, remainder taken from reference TRBV15 and TRBJ1-2, is DAMVIQNPRYQVTQFGKPVTLSCSQTLNHNVMYWYQQKSSQAPKLLFHYYDKDFNNEADTPDNFQSRRPNTSFCFLDIRSPGLGDTAMYLCATSRPGGRDGYTFGSGTRLTVV.

The chain is built from TRBV7-9 and TRBJ1-4, with 8 bases lining up with TRBD1. J was trimmed by 3 bases and V by 3 bases; bases with no gene match: 3. The CDR3 is made up of 15 amino acids. CDR1 is SEHNR, CDR2 FQNEAQ, per germline (reference sequence). This CDR3 is CASSFWTGSNEKLFF. The CDR3 DNA follows: TGTGCCAGCAGCTTCTGGACAGGGTCTAATGAAAAACTGTTTTTT.

V gene TRBV27 combines with J gene TRBJ2-1, with D uncertain. V gave up 6 bases and J gave up 6 bases, with 12 bases separating them. The CDR3 consists of 13 residues. Germline V lookup: CDR1 MNHEY, CDR2 SMNVEV (reference sequence). The CDR3 spells CASSQPGSNEQFF. The CDR3 nucleotides are TGTGCCAGCAGCCAACCTGGCAGCAATGAGCAGTTCTTC.

V and J are TRBV27 and TRBJ2-2, with D possibly TRBD2 on 6 matching bases. The CDR3 runs to 15 residues. Germline V gene data show CDR1 as MNHEY and CDR2 as SMNVEV (reference sequence). V dropped 3 bases and J dropped 1 base, with 9 bases sitting between them. The CDR3: CASSFAGMNTGELFF. The CDR3 coding sequence is TGTGCCAGCAGTTTTGCGGGGATGAACACCGGGGAGCTGTTTTTT.

Here the CDR3 DNA reads TGTGCCAGCCGACAGGGGGAAGGGAATGAGCAGTTCTTC. Its translation: CASRQGEGNEQFF. V gene TRBV7-3 combines with J gene TRBJ2-1; 9 bases match TRBD1. Germline loops: CDR1 SGHTA, CDR2 FQGTGA. The CDR3 is 13 residues long. Unmatched junction bases numbered 6, after V lost 8 bases and J lost 7 bases.

CDR3 residues: CASSQGNTEAFF. CDR3 nucleotide sequence: TGTGCCAGCAGCCAAGGGAACACTGAAGCTTTCTTT. The chain is built from TRBV4-2 and TRBJ1-1; no clear D. Germline CDR1 LGHNA, CDR2 YNFKEQ. The CDR3 is made up of 12 amino acids. Trimming removed 1 base at V and 1 base at J, with 1 base between.

The chain uses TRBV6-5 and TRBJ2-2, with no clear D. Germline V gives CDR1 MNHEY, CDR2 SVGAGI. The V gene lost 7 bases and the J gene lost 3 bases, with 9 bases spanning the gap. CDR3 length: 13 amino acids. DNA for the CDR3: TGTGCCAGCACCCACAGATACACCGGGGAGCTGTTTTTT. The encoded protein is CASTHRYTGELFF.

The genes are TRBV9 and TRBJ2-7; possibly TRBD1 for D (5 bases). Germline V gene sequence: CDR1 SGDLS, CDR2 YYNGEE. The V end was cut by 0 bases, the J end by 2 bases, with 12 bases between. This CDR3 has 15 residues. CDR3 region: CASSVGRDATYEQYF. The CDR3, as DNA: TGTGCCAGCAGCGTAGGCAGGGATGCTACCTACGAGCAGTACTTC.

The chain has TRBV4-2 and TRBJ2-3; TRBD2 matches at 7 bases. Germline loops: CDR1 LGHNA, CDR2 YNFKEQ. V dropped 1 base and J dropped 4; count of bases not matched to a gene: 8. The CDR3 runs to 16 residues. In DNA, the CDR3 is TGTGCCAGCAGCCAAGTCGAAAGACTAGCCTCAGATACGCAGTATTTT. It encodes CASSQVERLASDTQYF.

The rearrangement joins TRBV7-2 to TRBJ1-1; 7 bases fit TRBD1. Losses at the gene ends were 3 bases for V and 11 bases for J; bases not matched to a gene: 6. CDR1 is SGHTA and CDR2 is FQGNSA in the germline V gene. This CDR3 comprises 12 residues. CDR3 in DNA: TGTGCCAGCAGCTTCTACAGGGGAAGGGCTTTCTTT. This gives the protein CASSFYRGRAFF.

The chain uses TRBV7-2 and TRBJ1-5, with D hard to call. In germline, CDR1 is SGHTA, CDR2 FQGNSA. V was cut by 5 bases and J by 0 bases, with 14 bases left in between. This CDR3 contains 16 residues. CDR3 in amino acids: CASSPGPPYSNQPQHF. The CDR3 coding sequence is TGTGCCAGCAGCCCCGGACCCCCGTATAGCAATCAGCCCCAGCATTTT.